The 17 T cell receptor beta chains below come from one sample, sequenced in a study of T cell clones after liver transplantation. The table came from immunoSEQ multiplex PCR; TCRdb's copy has only in-frame clones and leaves some out. The table lists roughly 67,000 clones, 80% to 95% of them singletons. Sequenced material: CD4+ T cells from blood, taken roughly 25 months after liver transplant. These receptors were collected from a human patient who received a liver transplant. Some of the T cells might come from the graft donor.

The chain has TRBV6-5 and TRBJ2-7; possibly TRBD2 for D (6 bases). The CDR3 is 16 residues long. V lost 0 bases to trimming and J lost 3 bases, with 15 bases between them. Germline V gene data show CDR1 as MNHEY and CDR2 as SVGAGI. The CDR3 is CASSYSGGGLYYEQYF. CDR3 DNA sequence: TGTGCCAGCAGTTACTCGGGGGGAGGCCTCTACTACGAGCAGTACTTC.

CDR3 sequence: CATNLAGAPNEQYF. For the CDR3, the DNA is TGTGCCACGAACCTAGCGGGAGCCCCCAACGAGCAGTACTTC. The genes are TRBV6-5 and TRBJ2-7, with TRBD2 matching over 10 bases. The CDR3 runs 14 residues. Trimming cost V 10 bases and J 5 bases; bases outside gene matches: 11. Germline CDR1 and CDR2: MNHEY and SVGAGI.

The rearrangement links TRBV5-1 to TRBJ2-7; D is unresolved. Germline CDR1 reads SGHRS; CDR2 reads YFSETQ. The length of the CDR3 is 14 residues. Trimming shortened V by 1 base and J by 3 bases, and 11 bases separated the two germline ends. In DNA, the CDR3 is TGCGCCAGCAGCTTGTCCCACGCCCACTACGAGCAGTACTTC. Residues: CASSLSHAHYEQYF.

The J gene is TRBJ2-3, the V gene TRBV9; no reliable D call. V shed 0 bases and J shed 5 bases, with 7 bases lying between them. Germline-derived CDR1 and CDR2 are SGDLS and YYNGEE. The CDR3 consists of 13 residues. Written as DNA, the CDR3 is TGTGCCAGCAGCGTAGTGGTGGGAGATACGCAGTATTTT. Translated: CASSVVVGDTQYF. Full variable domain (missing parts from reference TRBV9 and TRBJ2-3): DSGVTQTPKHLITATGQRVTLRCSPRSGDLSVYWYQQSLDQGLQFLIQYYNGEERAKGNILERFSAQQFPDLHSELNLSSLELGDSALYFCASSVVVGDTQYFGPGTRLTVL.

This clone occurred once. The V and J genes are TRBV5-6 and TRBJ2-5; no clear D. CDR3 size: 13 residues. Germline loops: CDR1 SGHDT, CDR2 YYEEEE. V lost 0 bases and J lost 1, with 4 bases in between. CDR3 sequence: CASSLEVQETQYF. CDR3 bases: TGTGCCAGCAGCTTGGAAGTCCAAGAGACCCAGTACTTC.

Regarding this clone: At one end the junction does not follow the germline gene, possibly because of a read error. The sample carries other DNA sequences with the same CDR3. The chain joins TRBV2 to TRBJ2-5, with D perhaps TRBD2 (7 bases). Germline V gene sequence: CDR1 SNHLY, CDR2 FYNNEI. The CDR3 spans 14 residues. The CDR3 region is CASSARQAGETQYF. CDR3 DNA sequence: TGTGCCAGCAGTGCCCGACAGGCGGGAGAGACTCAGTACTTC.

This rearrangement joins TRBV29-1 to TRBJ1-2; 8 bases map to TRBD1. Losses at the gene ends were 1 base for V and 2 bases for J; bases not matched to a gene: 3. Germline values: CDR1 SQVTM, CDR2 ANQGSEA. CDR3 length equals 14 residues. The CDR3 here is CSVEGGQDNYGYTF. The CDR3, as DNA: TGCAGCGTTGAAGGGGGACAGGACAACTATGGCTACACCTTC.

The chain couples TRBV29-1 to TRBJ2-5; D is uncertain. Germline V lookup: CDR1 SQVTM, CDR2 ANQGSEA. Trimming stripped 6 bases from V and 5 bases from J, with 16 bases between. The CDR3 length is 13 residues. The CDR3 DNA reads TGCAGCGTCGGACCGCTACCTGGGGAGACCCAGTACTTC. This translates into CSVGPLPGETQYF.

The chain has TRBV7-2 and TRBJ1-1; TRBD1 might be the D (6 bases). CDR3 length equals 14 residues. Looked up from germline, CDR1 is SGHTA and CDR2 is FQGNSA. V was pared by 1 base and J by 6 bases, with 12 bases between. The CDR3: CASSLVSGGAEAFF. For the CDR3, the DNA is TGTGCCAGCAGCTTAGTTTCGGGGGGCGCTGAAGCTTTCTTT.

V and J are TRBV5-4 and TRBJ2-7; 10 bases map to TRBD1. CDR3 size: 14 residues. J lost 5 bases, V lost 3 bases, and 5 bases had no gene match. Germline CDR1 reads SGHNT; CDR2 reads YYREEE (reference sequence). The DNA of the CDR3 is TGTGCCAGCAGCTCCCGGGACAGGGGCCACGAGCAGTACTTC. It encodes CASSSRDRGHEQYF.

The V gene is TRBV21-1, the J gene TRBJ2-1; the table's D call, TRBD1, has no DNA check behind it. TRBV21-1 is tagged as a pseudogene. This CDR3 is built from 17 residues. CDR3 sequence: CASSKEGPGQTHNEQFF. DNA for the CDR3: TGTGCCAGCAGCAAAGAGGGGCCGGGACAGACTCACAATGAGCAGTTCTTC.

The V and J genes are TRBV6-1 and TRBJ2-7, with D uncertain. The CDR3 sequence is 14 residues long. V lost 7 bases, J lost 5 bases, and 18 bases lay in between. Germline CDR1 is MNHNS and CDR2 is SASEGT. The CDR3 sequence is CASMTGQLSDEQYF. As DNA, the CDR3 is TGTGCCAGCATGACCGGGCAATTGTCGGACGAGCAGTACTTC.

The V gene is TRBV7-2, the J gene TRBJ1-1; maybe TRBD1 (6 bases). The CDR3 is 13 residues long. Looked up from germline, CDR1 is SGHTA and CDR2 is FQGNSA. The ends were cut back, 5 bases at V and 4 bases at J, with 11 bases in the middle. As DNA, the CDR3 is TGTGCCAGCAGCCAGAGGGGGGGCACTGAAGCTTTCTTT. Its translation is CASSQRGGTEAFF.

The chain uses TRBV18 and TRBJ2-1, with 8 bases identical to TRBD1. The CDR3 is 14 residues long. The trim removed 5 bases at V and 5 bases at J, leaving 5 bases unmatched. CDR1 is KGHSH, CDR2 LQKENI, per germline. The CDR3 here is CASSSSTGDNEQFF. The CDR3 DNA reads as TGTGCCAGCTCATCCTCGACAGGGGACAATGAGCAGTTCTTC.

The V call is TRBV7-3, the J call TRBJ2-2; D possibly corresponds to TRBD1 (6 bases). Germline V gene sequence: CDR1 SGHTA, CDR2 FQGTGA. Trimming shortened V by 1 base and J by 4 bases, and 13 bases separated the two germline ends. The CDR3 covers 16 residues. The CDR3 nucleotides read TGTGCCAGCAGCTTAATAGGGGGATACGGCACCGGGGAGCTGTTTTTT. This sequence encodes CASSLIGGYGTGELFF.

V usage is TRBV4-2 and J usage is TRBJ2-7; D may be TRBD2 (6 bases). Germline assignment: CDR1 LGHNA and CDR2 YNFKEQ. This CDR3 has 14 amino acids. Trimming shortened V by 1 base and J by 3 bases, and 10 bases separated the two germline ends. CDR3 in amino acids: CASSQGLGDYEQYF. CDR3 DNA sequence: TGTGCCAGCAGCCAAGGACTAGGGGACTACGAGCAGTACTTC.

The rearrangement uses TRBV28 and TRBJ2-7; 7 nucleotides agree with TRBD2. The V segment lost 6 bases and the J segment 6 bases; nucleotides outside the gene matches: 17. The CDR3 totals 16 residues. Germline CDR1 and CDR2: MDHEN and SYDVKM. The CDR3 DNA reads as TGTGCCAGCAGACAACTGGGGGGGGGAACCCCCAGCGAGCAGTACTTC. Residues: CASRQLGGGTPSEQYF.